These T cell receptor beta chains were read from a single sample in a study of T cells in Graves' hyperthyroidism and ophthalmopathy. Each CDR3 protein is one row after TCRdb ran MiXCR on the multiplex PCR reads. The repertoire consists of 300,000 to 450,000 distinct CDR3 sequences, with more than 15% occurring once and the leading ten covering about 30%. The sequenced sample was blood. The receptor set was obtained from a woman aged 18-35 years with Graves' hyperthyroidism that later progressed to Graves' ophthalmopathy. Both conserved end residues are part of each CDR3. The D gene is left open where the match is weak. Clone size appears in some rows only: once, few, many, or a class for an expanded clone.

CDR3 protein	CDR3 DNA	CDR3 length	V gene	J gene	D gene	clone size
CASSEAGVRVNEQFF	TGTGCCAGCAGTGAGGCGGGAGTTAGGGTCAATGAGCAGTTCTTC	15	TRBV6-1	TRBJ2-1	TRBD2	few
CASSLSGTVLVDTQYF	TGTGCCAGCAGCTTGTCTGGGACAGTCTTAGTGGATACGCAGTATTTT	16	TRBV5-6	TRBJ2-3	TRBD1	few
CASSLKGPWMGERGYTF	TGCGCCAGCAGCTTGAAGGGGCCCTGGATGGGGGAACGAGGCTACACCTTC	17	TRBV5-1	TRBJ1-2	NA	many
CSARGASVFTDTQYF	TGCAGTGCTAGAGGGGCCTCAGTCTTCACAGATACGCAGTATTTT	15	TRBV20-1	TRBJ2-3	NA	few
CSARVPGLAPYNEQFF	TGCAGTGCTAGAGTCCCGGGACTAGCCCCCTACAATGAGCAGTTCTTC	16	TRBV20-1	TRBJ2-1	TRBD2	many
CASSLIRRRKSHWFYEQYF	TGCGCCAGCAGCTTGATACGCAGGAGGAAAAGTCATTGGTTCTACGAGCAGTACTTC	19	TRBV5-1	TRBJ2-7	NA	few
CASSDGSGNTIYF	TGTGCCAGCAGCGACGGGTCTGGAAACACCATATATTTT	13	TRBV2	TRBJ1-3	NA	many
CASSSKERGSSYEQYF	TGTGCCAGCAGTTCTAAGGAGCGGGGGAGCTCCTACGAGCAGTACTTC	16	TRBV12-3/TRBV12-4	TRBJ2-7	TRBD2	many
CASSLKRTSTDTQYF	TGTGCCAGCAGCTTAAAACGGACTAGCACAGATACGCAGTATTTT	15	TRBV7-9	TRBJ2-3	NA	NA
CSARPLGVGNSPLHF	TGCAGTGCTAGGCCCCTCGGGGTTGGTAATTCACCCCTCCACTTT	15	TRBV20-1	TRBJ1-6	NA	many
CASRSGRVEQYF	TGTGCCAGCAGGAGCGGGAGGGTCGAGCAGTACTTC	12	TRBV6-1	TRBJ2-7	TRBD2	many
CASSPMGSRSYEQYF	TGTGCCAGCAGTCCTATGGGTTCCAGGTCCTACGAGCAGTACTTC	15	TRBV7-6	TRBJ2-7	NA	many
CASSFMAGTGGLMNTEAFF	TGTGCCAGCAGTTTTATGGCGGGGACAGGGGGCCTGATGAACACTGAAGCTTTCTTT	19	TRBV28	TRBJ1-1	TRBD1	NA
CASVRGNTGELFF	TGTGCCAGCGTCAGAGGGAACACCGGGGAGCTGTTTTTT	13	TRBV6-1	TRBJ2-2	NA	NA
CATSDSGTFTGELFF	TGTGCCACCAGTGATTCGGGGACTTTCACCGGGGAGCTGTTTTTT	15	TRBV24-1	TRBJ2-2	NA	many
CATTKATGNYEQYF	TGTGCCACCACCAAAGCGACAGGGAACTACGAGCAGTACTTC	14	TRBV6-2/TRBV6-3	TRBJ2-7	TRBD1	many
CASTRRLPSSYEQYF	TGTGCCAGCACCCGAAGGCTCCCGAGCTCCTACGAGCAGTACTTC	15	TRBV2	TRBJ2-7	NA	many
CASSPLNEAYEQYF	TGTGCCAGCAGCCCCCTTAATGAGGCCTACGAGCAGTACTTC	14	TRBV13	TRBJ2-7	NA	NA
CASSAGDRSTDTQYF	TGCGCCAGCAGCGCCGGGGACAGGAGCACAGATACGCAGTATTTT	15	TRBV5-1	TRBJ2-3	TRBD1	many
CAISASKGYEQYF	TGTGCCATCAGTGCATCGAAGGGTTACGAGCAGTACTTC	13	TRBV10-3	TRBJ2-7	NA	many